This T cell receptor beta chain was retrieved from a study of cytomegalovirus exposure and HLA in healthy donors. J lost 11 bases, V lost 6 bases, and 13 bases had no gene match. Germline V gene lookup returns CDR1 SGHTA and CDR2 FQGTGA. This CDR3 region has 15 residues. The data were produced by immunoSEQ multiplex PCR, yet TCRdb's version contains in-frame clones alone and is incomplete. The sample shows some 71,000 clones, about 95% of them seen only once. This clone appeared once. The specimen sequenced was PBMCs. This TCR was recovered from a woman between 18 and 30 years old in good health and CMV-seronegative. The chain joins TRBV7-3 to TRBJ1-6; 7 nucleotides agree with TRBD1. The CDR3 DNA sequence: TGTGCCAGCAGACAAGGGACAGCCCGCGAAGCACCCCTCCACTTT. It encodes CASRQGTAREAPLHF.